One sample yielded the 27 T cell receptor beta chains listed below, sequenced in a study of blood T cell repertoires in COVID-19. Repertoires were generated with immunoSEQ multiplex PCR, while TCRdb's copy carries only in-frame clones and drops some. The top ten clones hold approximately 0.5% of a sample with approximately 180,000 clones, approximately 90% of them seen once. Sequencing was done on a sample of peripheral blood. All receptors derive from a man aged 45-60 years with acute or convalescent COVID-19.

The chain carries TRBV10-2 and TRBJ2-7; TRBD2 matches at 10 bases. CDR3 size: 15 residues. The germline gives CDR1 WSHSY, CDR2 SAAADI. Trimming cost V 0 bases and J 7 bases; bases outside gene matches: 6. CDR3 sequence: CASSESGGTSVEQYF. The CDR3 DNA follows: TGCGCCAGCAGTGAGTCCGGGGGGACTAGCGTAGAGCAGTACTTC.

This rearrangement joins TRBV7-9 to TRBJ2-4; TRBD1 agrees at 7 bases. Germline V gives CDR1 SEHNR, CDR2 FQNEAQ (reference sequence). V gave up 1 base and J gave up 4 bases; unmatched junction bases: 7. CDR3 length equals 16 residues. Written as DNA, the CDR3 is TGTGCCAGCAGCTTAGTTTACACAGGGGAGAAAAACATTCAGTACTTC. Translating it yields CASSLVYTGEKNIQYF.

V gene TRBV4-1 combines with J gene TRBJ1-6; the D gene is possibly TRBD1 (6 bases). Germline CDR1 and CDR2: MGHRA and YSYEKL. Trimming took 0 bases from V and 10 from J, leaving 13 bases between them. The CDR3 is 15 amino acids. In nucleotides, the CDR3 is TGCGCCAGCAGCCAAGAAGGCAGGGGTGGGTCACCCCTCCACTTT. Encoded protein: CASSQEGRGGSPLHF.

J is TRBJ2-3 and V is TRBV7-8; TRBD2 agrees at 8 bases. Germline V lookup: CDR1 SGHVS, CDR2 FQNEAQ. This CDR3 is built from 16 residues. J was trimmed by 4 bases and V by 2 bases; bases with no gene match: 8. CDR3 loop: CASSLFDGGASDTQYF. The DNA of the CDR3 is TGTGCCAGCAGCTTATTTGACGGGGGGGCGTCAGATACGCAGTATTTT.

The chain recombines TRBV28 with TRBJ1-5; 7 bases fit TRBD1. Germline V gives CDR1 MDHEN, CDR2 SYDVKM. The CDR3 has 16 residues. V lost 6 bases to trimming and J lost 9 bases; unmatched junction nucleotides: 17. CDR3 residues: CASSRRDRFLVRPQHF. In DNA, the CDR3 is TGTGCCAGCAGCCGCCGGGACAGATTTCTGGTGAGGCCCCAGCATTTT.

The chain combines TRBV18 with TRBJ1-1; TRBD1 matches at 7 bases. The junction had 6 bases not matched to a gene; V was cut back by 3 bases and J by 2 bases. Germline V lookup: CDR1 KGHSH, CDR2 LQKENI. The CDR3 loop spans 15 amino acids. CDR3 nucleotide sequence: TGTGCCAGCTCACCGCGGACAGGAATAAACACTGAAGCTTTCTTT. Translating gives CASSPRTGINTEAFF. The complete variable domain, with remaining parts taken from reference TRBV18 and TRBJ1-1, reads NAGVMQNPRHLVRRRGQEARLRCSPMKGHSHVYWYRQLPEEGLKFMVYLQKENIIDESGMPKERFSAEFPKEGPSILRIQQVVRGDSAAYFCASSPRTGINTEAFFGQGTRLTVV.

Note on this clone: Other DNA sequences in the sample encode the same CDR3. CDR3 sequence (DNA): TGCAGTGCTTCATCAAACACTGAAGCTTTCTTT. Protein sequence: CSASSNTEAFF. V and J are TRBV20-1 and TRBJ1-1; D is unclear. CDR1 and CDR2 (germline): DFQATT, SNEGSKA (reference sequence). The CDR3 spans 11 residues. Trimming took off 5 bases at V and 2 bases at J, with 6 bases between the two ends.

The CDR3 region is CASSLQGAGGGYTF. The CDR3 coding sequence is TGTGCCAGCAGCTTACAGGGGGCTGGGGGTGGCTACACCTTC. This chain uses TRBV5-5 with TRBJ1-2; 9 bases are a match to TRBD1. This CDR3 contains 14 residues. With V trimmed by 2 bases and J by 7 bases, 6 bases remained unmatched. Germline lookup yields CDR1 SGHKS and CDR2 YYEKEE (reference sequence).

This clone appeared a single time. The J gene is TRBJ2-5, the V gene TRBV4-2, with 14 bases aligning to TRBD2. V lost 1 base to trimming and J lost 5 bases; unmatched junction nucleotides: 12. CDR1 is LGHNA, CDR2 YNFKEQ, per germline. CDR3 length equals 19 residues. CDR3 bases: TGTGCCAGCAGCCAAGTTCGGATGACTAGCGGGGGGGCCCAGGAGACCCAGTACTTC. Its protein is CASSQVRMTSGGAQETQYF.

J is TRBJ2-1 and V is TRBV7-8; 9 nucleotides line up with TRBD1. The CDR3 spans 15 residues. Germline V gene sequence: CDR1 SGHVS, CDR2 FQNEAQ. V was clipped by 4 bases and J by 7 bases; unmatched bases: 8. Here the CDR3 DNA reads TGTGCCAGCAGCTCAACGGGACAGGGCGGTAATGAGCAGTTCTTC. Protein sequence: CASSSTGQGGNEQFF.

The chain recombines TRBV24-1 with TRBJ1-5; 10 bases fit TRBD1. The germline V gene has CDR1 KGHDR and CDR2 SFDVKD. The CDR3 has 19 residues. J gave up 1 base and V 3 bases, and 11 bases lay outside the gene matches. CDR3 region: CATSDRNGQGEGSNQPQHF. Written as DNA, the CDR3 is TGTGCCACCAGTGATCGAAACGGACAGGGGGAAGGCAGCAATCAGCCCCAGCATTTT.

As to this clone: This sample includes further DNA sequences coding for the same CDR3. The CDR3 coding sequence is TGTGCCAGCAGCTTAGCGGGGGGGAATCAGCCCCAGCATTTT. Protein product: CASSLAGGNQPQHF. V is TRBV7-2 and J is TRBJ1-5, with a tentative D call TRBD1 (5 bases). Germline assignment: CDR1 SGHTA and CDR2 FQGNSA. V was cut by 0 bases and J by 4 bases, with 7 bases left in between. The CDR3 covers 14 residues.

This clone was found a few times. This chain connects TRBV10-2 to TRBJ2-7; weak D call: TRBD1 (6 bases). Trimming pared 4 bases from V and 6 bases from J, leaving 16 bases between. The CDR3 totals 14 residues. Germline V gene lookup returns CDR1 WSHSY and CDR2 SAAADI. In DNA form, the CDR3 reads TGCGCCAGCAGTGGTCTACAGGGAAACGTCGAGCAGTACTTC. It yields the protein CASSGLQGNVEQYF.

The J gene is TRBJ2-3, the V gene TRBV28, with 13 bases lining up with TRBD2. Germline CDR1 reads MDHEN; CDR2 reads SYDVKM. J lost 4 bases, V lost 4 bases, and 5 bases had no gene match. The CDR3 loop spans 16 amino acids. The CDR3 DNA reads as TGTGCCAGCAGTTCTCGACTAGCGGGAGGATCAGATACGCAGTATTTT. This translates into CASSSRLAGGSDTQYF.

The chain joins TRBV9 to TRBJ2-3; possibly TRBD2 for D (5 bases). Germline CDR1 reads SGDLS; CDR2 reads YYNGEE. V lost 0 bases to trimming and J lost 3 bases, with 11 bases between them. The CDR3 runs to 15 residues. The CDR3 protein is CASSVENGETDTQYF. CDR3 nucleotides: TGTGCCAGCAGCGTAGAGAACGGGGAGACAGATACGCAGTATTTT.

This clone appeared a single time. The J gene is TRBJ2-5, the V gene TRBV18, with 8 bases identical to TRBD2. The junction had 7 bases not matched to a gene; V was cut back by 4 bases and J by 3 bases. The CDR3 has 15 residues. Germline CDR1 is KGHSH and CDR2 is LQKENI. The CDR3, as DNA: TGTGCCAGCTCACTAGGACTAGCACCCGAAGAGACCCAGTACTTC. This codes for CASSLGLAPEETQYF.

J is TRBJ1-6 and V is TRBV2; 7 bases align to TRBD1. The CDR3 loop spans 16 amino acids. With 4 bases clipped from V and 0 bases from J, the junction kept 3 bases outside the gene matches. Germline-derived CDR1 and CDR2 are SNHLY and FYNNEI. As DNA, the CDR3 is TGTGCCAGCAGTGTGTGGGACAGCTCCTATAATTCACCCCTCCACTTT. It encodes CASSVWDSSYNSPLHF.

The chain couples TRBV6-5 to TRBJ2-1, with 9 bases aligning to TRBD2. Germline CDR1 MNHEY, CDR2 SVGAGI. V lost 3 bases and J lost 5; bases outside the gene matches: 5. This CDR3 region has 15 residues. In DNA, the CDR3 is TGTGCCAGCAGTTATCTGGCGGGAGGGAACAATGAGCAGTTCTTC. Translated: CASSYLAGGNNEQFF.

This clone was counted once. The gene calls are TRBV14 and TRBJ2-7; 8 bases fit TRBD1. The germline V gene has CDR1 SGHDN and CDR2 FVKESK. Germline trimming cut 4 bases from V and 2 bases from J; bases unmatched to any gene: 7. This CDR3 spans 15 amino acids. This CDR3 is CASSLSGGLPYEQYF. CDR3 DNA sequence: TGTGCCAGCAGCCTTTCAGGGGGCTTACCCTACGAGCAGTACTTC.

The gene calls are TRBV9 and TRBJ2-5; 10 nucleotides match TRBD2. This CDR3 contains 16 residues. CDR1 is SGDLS, CDR2 YYNGEE, per germline. J gave up 1 base and V 0 bases, and 3 bases lay outside the gene matches. CDR3 in DNA: TGTGCCAGCAGCGTAGGGGTAGCGGGGGGCCAAGAGACCCAGTACTTC. The encoded protein is CASSVGVAGGQETQYF.

The genes are TRBV27 and TRBJ2-2; 8 bases fit TRBD1. The V and J ends lost 6 bases and 7 bases, in that order; junction bases with no gene match: 13. Germline V gene lookup returns CDR1 MNHEY and CDR2 SMNVEV (reference sequence). The CDR3 contains 16 residues. DNA of the CDR3: TGTGCCAGCAGCCTGGGACAGGCTCCTCGGGGCGGGGAGCTGTTTTTT. Translation: CASSLGQAPRGGELFF.

V is TRBV27 and J is TRBJ2-7, with a weak D call TRBD2 (6 bases). Between the trimmed V and J ends, which lost 8 bases and 2 bases, there was a span of 16 bases. CDR3 size: 14 residues. Germline V gene lookup returns CDR1 MNHEY and CDR2 SMNVEV (reference sequence). CDR3 bases: TGTGCCAGCTCCTGGGGGGACGGGACCTACGAGCAGTACTTC. As protein: CASSWGDGTYEQYF.

V gene TRBV4-1 combines with J gene TRBJ1-5; a weak D match, TRBD1 (5 bases). The germline CDR1 and CDR2 sequences are MGHRA and YSYEKL. The CDR3 sequence is 13 residues long. Trimming removed 4 bases at V and 6 bases at J, with 10 bases between. Here the CDR3 DNA reads TGCGCCAGCAGCCCGGAGGGGAGTCAGCCCCAGCATTTT. Translation: CASSPEGSQPQHF.

This chain connects TRBV7-9 to TRBJ2-1; TRBD2 agrees at 9 bases. Per the germline V gene, CDR1 is SEHNR and CDR2 is FQNEAQ (reference sequence). With 5 bases clipped from V and 8 bases from J, the junction kept 10 bases outside the gene matches. CDR3 size: 15 residues. The CDR3 sequence: CASSPAGGTTDEQFF. CDR3 coding DNA: TGTGCCAGCAGCCCAGCGGGGGGTACCACAGATGAGCAGTTCTTC. Combining the CDR3 with reference TRBV7-9 and TRBJ2-1 gives the whole variable domain DTGVSQNPRHKITKRGQNVTFRCDPISEHNRLYWYRQTLGQGPEFLTYFQNEAQLEKSRLLSDRFSAERPKGSFSTLEIQRTEQGDSAMYLCASSPAGGTTDEQFFGPGTRLTVL.

The chain couples TRBV4-1 to TRBJ2-1; TRBD2 matches 9 bases. The length of the CDR3 is 15 residues. Trimming at V came to 1 base and at J to 4 bases, leaving 2 bases not matched to a gene. In germline, CDR1 is MGHRA, CDR2 YSYEKL. The CDR3 spells CASSQGTSAYNEQFF. The CDR3 DNA is TGCGCCAGCAGCCAAGGGACTAGCGCGTACAATGAGCAGTTCTTC.

The chain has TRBV2 and TRBJ2-1; 12 bases fit TRBD2. CDR1 and CDR2 from the germline V gene are SNHLY and FYNNEI. The CDR3 contains 15 residues. Trimming removed 5 bases from V and 8 bases from J; junction bases left unmatched: 7. The CDR3 DNA reads TGTGCCAGCAGTCTAGCGGGAGGGCCCTCCCATGAGCAGTTCTTC. It yields the protein CASSLAGGPSHEQFF.

This clone was detected only a few times. The V call is TRBV5-4, the J call TRBJ1-2; 7 bases fit TRBD1. The CDR3 runs 16 residues. Germline V gene data show CDR1 as SGHNT and CDR2 as YYREEE (reference sequence). The ends lost 4 bases at V and 7 bases at J; junction bases unmatched: 16. The CDR3 nucleotides are TGTGCCAGCAGCAGCATGATACAGGGGTCCCATCTTGGCTACACCTTC. It specifies CASSSMIQGSHLGYTF.